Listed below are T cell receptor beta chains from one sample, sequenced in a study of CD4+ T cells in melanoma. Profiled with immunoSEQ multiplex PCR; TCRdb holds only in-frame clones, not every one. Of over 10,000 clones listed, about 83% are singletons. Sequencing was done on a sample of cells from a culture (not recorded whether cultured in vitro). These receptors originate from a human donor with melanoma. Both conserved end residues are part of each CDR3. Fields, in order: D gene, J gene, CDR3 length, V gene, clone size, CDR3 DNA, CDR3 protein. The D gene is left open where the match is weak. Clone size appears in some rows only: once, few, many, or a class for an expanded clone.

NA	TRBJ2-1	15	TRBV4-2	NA	TGTGCCAGCAGCCGCCCCGGAGGGGCCTACAATGAGCAGTTCTTC	CASSRPGGAYNEQFF
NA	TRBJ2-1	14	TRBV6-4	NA	TGTGCCAGCAGTGTGAAAGGGGGGGACAATGAGCAGTTCTTC	CASSVKGGDNEQFF
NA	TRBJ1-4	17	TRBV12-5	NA	TGTGCTAGTGGTTTGGATACTGACAGGCCAGCTAATGAAAAACTGTTTTTT	CASGLDTDRPANEKLFF
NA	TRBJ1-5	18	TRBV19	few	TGTGCCAGTAGTATAGGGGGGACGGAGGCCTATAGCAATCAGCCCCAGCATTTT	CASSIGGTEAYSNQPQHF
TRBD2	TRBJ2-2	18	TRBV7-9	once	TGTGCCAGCAGCTTACCCCCGCGGCTAGCGGGGACGACCGGGGAGCTGTTTTTT	CASSLPPRLAGTTGELFF
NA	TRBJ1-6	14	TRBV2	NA	TGTGCCAGCAGTGAGCAAGGGATTGATTCACCCCTCCACTTT	CASSEQGIDSPLHF
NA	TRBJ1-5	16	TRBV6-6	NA	TGTGCCAGCAGTTACTCGCGGGGGATCGGCAATCAGCCCCAGCATTTT	CASSYSRGIGNQPQHF
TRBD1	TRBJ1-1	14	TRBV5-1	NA	TGCGCCAGCAGGGACAGGGGACAGAACACTGAAGCTTTCTTT	CASRDRGQNTEAFF
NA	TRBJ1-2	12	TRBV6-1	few	TGTGCCAGCAGTGCCCGGTGGGGAGGCTACACCTTC	CASSARWGGYTF
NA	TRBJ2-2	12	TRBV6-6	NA	TGTGCCAGCAATGATGTCACCGGGGAGCTGTTTTTT	CASNDVTGELFF
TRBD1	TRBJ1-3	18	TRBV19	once	TGTGCCAGACCTTACCGGGACAGGGGCCCCAGCTCTGGAAACACCATATATTTT	CARPYRDRGPSSGNTIYF
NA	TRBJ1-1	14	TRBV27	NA	TGTGCCAGCAGTTTACGGGGGGGGGCCGAGGAAGCTTTCTTT	CASSLRGGAEEAFF
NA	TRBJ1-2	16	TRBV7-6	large	TGTGCCAGCAGCCCGGAACTGACAGGTCTCGCTTCTGGCTACACCTTC	CASSPELTGLASGYTF
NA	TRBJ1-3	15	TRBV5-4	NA	TGTGCCAGCAGCGCCCCTACAGGTTCTGGAAACACCATATATTTT	CASSAPTGSGNTIYF
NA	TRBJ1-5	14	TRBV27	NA	TGTGCCAGCAGTTTGGGATATAGCAATCAGCCCCAGCATTTT	CASSLGYSNQPQHF
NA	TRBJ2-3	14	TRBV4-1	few	TGCGCCAGCAGCCAAGGACTAGTCACAGATACGCAGTATTTT	CASSQGLVTDTQYF
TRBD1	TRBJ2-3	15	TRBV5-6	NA	TGTGCCAGCAGTTTGAGGCGGACAGGAACAGATACGCAGTATTTT	CASSLRRTGTDTQYF
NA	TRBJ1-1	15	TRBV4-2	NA	TGTGCCAGCAGCCAAGGAGGCCAGGGCGGCACTGAAGCTTTCTTT	CASSQGGQGGTEAFF
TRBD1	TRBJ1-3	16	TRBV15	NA	TGTGCCACCAGCAGGGGGGACAGGAACTCTGGAAACACCATATATTTT	CATSRGDRNSGNTIYF
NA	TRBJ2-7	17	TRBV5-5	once	TGTGCCAGCAGCTTACAACCGGCAGTTACCCTTTTGGACGAGCAGTACTTC	CASSLQPAVTLLDEQYF
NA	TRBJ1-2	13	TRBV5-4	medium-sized	TGTGCCAGCAGGCCCCAGGGTGACTATGGCTACACCTTC	CASRPQGDYGYTF
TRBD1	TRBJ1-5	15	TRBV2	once	TGTGCCAGCAGTGGACAGGGGGCGGGCAATCAGCCCCAGCATTTT	CASSGQGAGNQPQHF
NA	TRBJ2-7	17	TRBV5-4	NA	TGTGCCAGCAGCCAAAAAACAGGGCCTAGCGTCTTCTACGAGCAGTACTTC	CASSQKTGPSVFYEQYF
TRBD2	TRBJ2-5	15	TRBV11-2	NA	TGTGCCAGCAGCCCCACTAGCGGGGGGGGAGAGACCCAGTACTTC	CASSPTSGGGETQYF
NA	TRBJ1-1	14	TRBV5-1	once	TGCGCCAGCAGCTTGGACAGTTGGGCAGTTGAAGCTTTCTTT	CASSLDSWAVEAFF
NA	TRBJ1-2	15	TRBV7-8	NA	TGTGCCAGCAGCTTAGGGACGGCCTCAGGCTATGGCTACACCTTC	CASSLGTASGYGYTF
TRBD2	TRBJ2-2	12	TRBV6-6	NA	TGTGCCAGCAGCCGGGGGGGCGGGGAGCTGTTTTTT	CASSRGGGELFF
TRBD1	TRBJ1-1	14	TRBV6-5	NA	TGTGCCAGCAGACCGGGACAGAAGAACACTGAAGCTTTCTTT	CASRPGQKNTEAFF
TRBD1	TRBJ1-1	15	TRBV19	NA	TGTGCCAGCAGAGCGGGCAGGGGGTTGTCTCCTGAAGCTTTCTTT	CASRAGRGLSPEAFF
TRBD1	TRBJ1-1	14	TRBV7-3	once	TGTGCCAGCAGCTTGGGACAGGCTCACACTGAAGCTTTCTTT	CASSLGQAHTEAFF
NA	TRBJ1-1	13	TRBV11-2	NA	TGTGCCAGCAGCTTACTGATGAACACTGAAGCTTTCTTT	CASSLLMNTEAFF
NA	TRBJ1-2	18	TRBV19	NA	TGTGCCAGTAGTCCCGGGAGGGCCGGGCATTCTGAATCCTATGGCTACACCTTC	CASSPGRAGHSESYGYTF